Below are 18 T cell receptor beta chains sequenced from a single sample in a study of T cell clones after liver transplantation (dated by TCRdb to 2018 to 2020). The library was prepared using the immunoSEQ multiplex PCR assay. TCRdb limited this immuneACCESS table to in-frame rearrangements with V and J called. A share of clones is missing; checked studies link under half to unresolved V genes, and the rest is unexplained. Recorded for this sample are 75,000 to 100,000 clones; roughly four fifths of them occurred a single time. Jointly, the top ten make up about 0.52% of the sample. Sequenced material: CD4+ T cells from blood, taken around 45 months after liver transplant. The receptors originated from a human patient who received a liver transplant. After a transplant, the graft donor may have provided part of the T cells.

V and J are TRBV5-1 and TRBJ1-1; 12 nucleotides agree with TRBD1. Looked up from germline, CDR1 is SGHRS and CDR2 is YFSETQ. V shed 3 bases and J 7 bases; nucleotides not matched to a gene: 7. This CDR3 comprises 15 residues. In DNA form, the CDR3 reads TGCGCCAGCAGCTCGGGACAGGGGGCGCGGGGTGAAGCTTTCTTT. This gives the protein CASSSGQGARGEAFF.

The V gene is TRBV18, the J gene TRBJ2-6, with no clear D. Trimming removed 4 bases at V and 1 base at J, with 8 bases between. This CDR3 has 15 amino acids. Germline CDR1 reads KGHSH; CDR2 reads LQKENI. The CDR3 is CASSLWKSGANVLTF. DNA of the CDR3: TGTGCCAGCTCACTGTGGAAGTCTGGGGCCAACGTCCTGACTTTC.

The rearrangement links TRBV18 to TRBJ2-1; D is possibly TRBD2 (5 bases). Germline-derived CDR1 and CDR2 are KGHSH and LQKENI. This CDR3 has 14 residues. Trimming took off 2 bases at V and 6 bases at J, with 11 bases between the two ends. CDR3 loop: CASSPFRTSNEQFF. DNA for the CDR3: TGTGCCAGCTCACCATTCCGAACTAGCAATGAGCAGTTCTTC.

The chain couples TRBV7-8 to TRBJ1-5, with a tentative D call TRBD1 (5 bases). The length of the CDR3 is 18 residues. The germline V gene encodes CDR1 SGHVS and CDR2 FQNEAQ. V lost 0 bases and J lost 4, with 19 bases in between. The CDR3 here is CASSLAKSRQSMNQPQHF. The CDR3 DNA is TGTGCCAGCAGCTTAGCGAAATCGAGACAGTCCATGAATCAGCCCCAGCATTTT.

This clone was counted a single time. This chain joins TRBV4-3 and TRBJ2-5; no definite D call. The germline V gene encodes CDR1 LGHNA and CDR2 YSLEER. This CDR3 has 16 amino acids. The V gene lost 3 bases and the J gene lost 2 bases, with 16 bases spanning the gap. The CDR3 sequence: CASSQRPGLLQETQYF. CDR3 in DNA: TGCGCCAGCAGCCAGCGACCGGGTCTTTTACAAGAGACCCAGTACTTC.

This CDR3 is CASSQISYRDTGELFF. The CDR3 nucleotides read TGCGCCAGCAGCCAAATCAGCTACAGGGACACCGGGGAGCTGTTTTTT. This chain joins TRBV4-3 and TRBJ2-2, with a tentative D call TRBD1 (6 bases). The germline CDR1 and CDR2 sequences are LGHNA and YSLEER. Trimming stripped 2 bases from V and 3 bases from J, with 13 bases between. This CDR3 has 16 amino acids.

The V and J genes are TRBV7-2 and TRBJ1-1; D not certain. Germline V gene lookup returns CDR1 SGHTA and CDR2 FQGNSA. The CDR3 consists of 15 residues. The V end lost 2 bases, the J end lost 0 bases, and 10 bases lay between the germline ends. The CDR3 sequence is CASSLISHVNTEAFF. The DNA of the CDR3 is TGTGCCAGCAGCTTAATTTCTCACGTGAACACTGAAGCTTTCTTT.

This sequence joins TRBV10-3 and TRBJ1-2; 9 nucleotides match TRBD1. This CDR3 contains 14 residues. Germline V gene sequence: CDR1 ENHRY, CDR2 SYGVKD. The V and J ends lost 6 bases and 2 bases, in that order; junction bases with no gene match: 4. CDR3 nucleotides: TGTGCCATCAGAGAAGGGACAGGGAACTATGGCTACACCTTC. This encodes CAIREGTGNYGYTF.

The chain couples TRBV20-1 to TRBJ2-7; D gene uncertain. V was clipped by 0 bases and J by 5 bases, with 2 bases between them. There are 10 residues in the CDR3. In germline, CDR1 is DFQATT, CDR2 SNEGSKA (reference sequence). CDR3 residues: CSARDDEQYF. The CDR3 DNA reads as TGCAGTGCTAGAGACGACGAGCAGTACTTC.

V gene TRBV7-6 combines with J gene TRBJ2-7, with D perhaps assigned TRBD1 or TRBD2 (5 bases each). This CDR3 spans 13 amino acids. Germline CDR1 is SGHVS and CDR2 is FNYEAQ. Between the trimmed V and J ends, which lost 5 bases and 1 base, there was a span of 9 bases. The CDR3 nucleotides read TGTGCCAGCAGCAAGGGACGTTCCTACGAGCAGTACTTC. It yields the protein CASSKGRSYEQYF. Full variable domain (outside the CDR3, taken from reference TRBV7-6 and TRBJ2-7): GAGVSQSPRYKVTKRGQDVALRCDPISGHVSLYWYRQALGQGPEFLTYFNYEAQQDKSGLPNDRFSAERPEGSISTLTIQRTEQRDSAMYRCASSKGRSYEQYFGPGTRLTVT.

V is TRBV5-1 and J is TRBJ1-4; 9 bases fit TRBD1. The CDR3 has 16 amino acids. The germline V gene encodes CDR1 SGHRS and CDR2 YFSETQ. Unmatched junction bases numbered 7, after V lost 4 bases and J lost 3 bases. CDR3 sequence reads: CASSLQGAEANEKLFF. CDR3 DNA: TGCGCCAGCAGCCTACAGGGGGCTGAGGCTAATGAAAAACTGTTTTTT.

Notes on this clone: This specimen includes other DNA sequences encoding the same CDR3. This chain links TRBV5-1 with TRBJ2-3, with TRBD1 as a possible D gene (6 bases). V was clipped by 5 bases and J by 6 bases, with 13 bases between them. Looked up from germline, CDR1 is SGHRS and CDR2 is YFSETQ. The CDR3 totals 13 residues. This CDR3 is CASSFWGRDTQYF. Here the CDR3 DNA reads TGCGCCAGCAGTTTCTGGGGGCGGGATACGCAGTATTTT.

The V call is TRBV5-4, the J call TRBJ2-1; the D call may be TRBD1 or TRBD2 (5 bases each). The V and J ends lost 2 bases and 3 bases respectively, with 15 bases between them. Germline values: CDR1 SGHNT, CDR2 YYREEE (reference sequence). The CDR3 sequence is 16 residues long. CDR3 coding DNA: TGTGCCAGCAGCTTCACAAAGGGGAGTATCTACAATGAGCAGTTCTTC. As protein: CASSFTKGSIYNEQFF.

This clone occurred a few times. CDR3 loop: CASRLGTDSYEQYF. In DNA, the CDR3 is TGTGCCAGCAGATTAGGGACGGACTCCTACGAGCAGTACTTC. This chain links TRBV6-6 with TRBJ2-7, with D possibly being TRBD1 or TRBD2 (5 bases each). The length of the CDR3 is 14 residues. V shed 6 bases and J shed 0 bases, with 12 bases lying between them. CDR1 is MNHNY, CDR2 SVGAGI, per germline (reference sequence).

Comments on this clone: Relative to the germline gene, one junction end is altered; a read error may explain this. The chain recombines TRBV2 with TRBJ2-5, with no clear D. Germline V gene sequence: CDR1 SNHLY, CDR2 FYNNEI. CDR3 size: 12 residues. In DNA, the CDR3 is TGTGCCAGCACCGTCTACCAGGAGACCCAGTACTTC. It codes for CASTVYQETQYF.

The DNA for the CDR3 is TGTGCCAGTCGACGACAGGGGGCGAACACTGAAGCTTTCTTT. It is translated as CASRRQGANTEAFF. This chain connects TRBV28 to TRBJ1-1, with 10 bases matching TRBD1. After removal of 9 bases from V and 1 base from J, the junction contained 5 bases not matched to a gene. The CDR3 totals 14 residues. Germline lookup yields CDR1 MDHEN and CDR2 SYDVKM.

The V call is TRBV5-8, the J call TRBJ2-1, with TRBD1 identical over 7 bases. Germline lookup yields CDR1 SGHTS and CDR2 YDEGEE. The CDR3 totals 16 residues. The junction had 8 bases not matched to a gene; V was cut back by 4 bases and J by 1 base. The CDR3, as DNA: TGTGCCAGCAGCCAAGCCGGGACAGCGTCCTACAATGAGCAGTTCTTC. Protein sequence: CASSQAGTASYNEQFF.

This chain connects TRBV5-4 to TRBJ2-7, with 14 bases aligning to TRBD2. The V segment lost 3 bases and the J segment 6 bases; nucleotides outside the gene matches: 8. The CDR3 contains 16 residues. The germline gives CDR1 SGHNT, CDR2 YYREEE (reference sequence). CDR3: CASSSGLAGAAGEQYF. DNA of the CDR3: TGTGCCAGCAGCTCGGGACTAGCGGGAGCGGCGGGCGAGCAGTACTTC.